This passage covers 2 T cell receptor beta chains from one sample sequenced in a study of blood T cell repertoires in COVID-19. The table came from immunoSEQ multiplex PCR; TCRdb's copy has only in-frame clones and leaves some out. The table shows around 170,000 clones, with roughly 90% occurring only once. The sequencing input was peripheral blood. The source is a man in his 60s with acute or convalescent COVID-19.

This clone was detected only once. The rearrangement uses TRBV11-2 and TRBJ2-1; 7 bases are a match to TRBD2. Germline CDR1 SGHAT, CDR2 FQNNGV. The CDR3 covers 11 residues. V was pared by 4 bases and J by 11 bases, with 2 bases of the junction left unmatched. The CDR3, as DNA: TGTGCCAGCAGCTCGGGAGGTCAGCAGTTCTTC. It specifies CASSSGGQQFF.

Only a few counts were recorded for this clone. V and J are TRBV10-2 and TRBJ1-1; unclear D gene. Germline V gives CDR1 WSHSY, CDR2 SAAADI. The CDR3 runs to 14 residues. The V gene lost 8 bases and the J gene lost 4 bases, with 17 bases spanning the gap. The DNA of the CDR3 is TGCGCCAGCCGCGGATTGAGCCTGGGCACTGAAGCTTTCTTT. Translation gives CASRGLSLGTEAFF.